Listed here is a single T cell receptor (beta chain). From germline, CDR1 is SGHDT and CDR2 YYEEEE. The V gene end was trimmed by 0 bases and the J gene end by 5 bases; junction bases not matched to a gene: 12. The CDR3 is 17 residues long. Original data processing: The assay estimated nucleated cells by amplifying reference gene primers. Here immunoSEQ multiplex PCR was the method, and the copy in TCRdb shows in-frame clones only, minus some. V, J and clone size are taken as reported in that table, and D and trimming were inferred from the DNA itself. The sample lists about 42,000 clones, roughly 88% seen once, with 10% to 15% in the top ten. These data come from a study of blood T cell repertoires in COVID-19. Study context: In each case, the material was cDNA or gDNA derived from T cells, B-cell-depleted T cells, or PBMCs.

The receptor comes from a human donor in a cohort sampled during active COVID-19. The chain uses TRBV5-6 and TRBJ2-7, with 9 bases matching TRBD1. Source material: peripheral blood. The CDR3 spells CASSLGVRDRVVDEQYF. The DNA of the CDR3 is TGTGCCAGCAGCTTGGGGGTCCGGGACAGGGTCGTTGACGAGCAGTACTTC.